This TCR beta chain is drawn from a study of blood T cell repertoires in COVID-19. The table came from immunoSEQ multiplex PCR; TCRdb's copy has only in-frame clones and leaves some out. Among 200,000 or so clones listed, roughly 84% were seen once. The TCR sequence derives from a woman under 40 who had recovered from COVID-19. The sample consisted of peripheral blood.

In nucleotides, the CDR3 is TGTGCCATCAGTGAGGCCTCGGGGGTGGAGACTGAAGCTTTCTTT. The encoded protein is CAISEASGVETEAFF. V and J are TRBV10-3 and TRBJ1-1; D is possibly TRBD1 (5 bases). The V gene lost 2 bases and the J gene lost 5 bases, with 15 bases spanning the gap. This CDR3 contains 15 residues. CDR1 and CDR2 (germline): ENHRY, SYGVKD.